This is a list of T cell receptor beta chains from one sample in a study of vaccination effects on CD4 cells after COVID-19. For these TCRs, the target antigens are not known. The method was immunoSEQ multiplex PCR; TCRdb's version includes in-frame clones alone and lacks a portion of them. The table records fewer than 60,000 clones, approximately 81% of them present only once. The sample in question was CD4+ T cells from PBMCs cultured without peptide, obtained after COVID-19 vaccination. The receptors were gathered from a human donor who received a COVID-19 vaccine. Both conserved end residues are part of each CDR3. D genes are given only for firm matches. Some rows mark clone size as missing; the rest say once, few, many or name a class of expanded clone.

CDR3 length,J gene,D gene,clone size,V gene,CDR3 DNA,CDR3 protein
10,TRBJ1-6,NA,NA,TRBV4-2,TGTGCCAGCGGAACTTCACCCCTCCACTTT,CASGTSPLHF
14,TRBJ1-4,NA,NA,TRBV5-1,TGCGCCAGCAGCTTCGCCGAGGGGGGCACTTCGCTGTTTTTT,CASSFAEGGTSLFF
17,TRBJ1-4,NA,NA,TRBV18,TGTGCCAGCTCACCGCTGCTTTTAACTGCAACTAATGAAAAACTGTTTTTT,CASSPLLLTATNEKLFF
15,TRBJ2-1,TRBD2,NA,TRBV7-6,TGTGCCAGCAGCACCCTAGCGGGAGGGGACAATGAGCAGTTCTTC,CASSTLAGGDNEQFF
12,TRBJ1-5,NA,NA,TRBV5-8,TGTGCCAGCAGCTTGGGGAATCAGCCCCAGCATTTT,CASSLGNQPQHF
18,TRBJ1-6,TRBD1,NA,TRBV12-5,TGTGCTAGTGCCACCGGGACAGACTATAGCTCCTATAATTCACCCCTCCACTTT,CASATGTDYSSYNSPLHF
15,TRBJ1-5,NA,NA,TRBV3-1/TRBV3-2,TGTGCCAGCAGCCAAGTTTCGGGGGCCAATCAGCCCCAGCATTTT,CASSQVSGANQPQHF
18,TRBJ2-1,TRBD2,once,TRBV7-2,TGTGCCAGCAGCTTACTAGCGGGGTATCCCCCCTCCTACAATGAGCAGTTCTTC,CASSLLAGYPPSYNEQFF
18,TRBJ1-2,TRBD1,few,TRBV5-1,TGCGCCAGCAGCACGCCGGGACAGGGCGTCCGAGGTGCATATGGCTACACCTTC,CASSTPGQGVRGAYGYTF
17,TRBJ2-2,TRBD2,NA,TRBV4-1,TGCGCCAGCAGCCAGGGACTAGCGGGAGTTCGAACCGGGGAGCTGTTTTTT,CASSQGLAGVRTGELFF
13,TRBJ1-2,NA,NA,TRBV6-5,TGTGCCAGCAGGGACGGGGCGAACTATGGCTACACCTTC,CASRDGANYGYTF
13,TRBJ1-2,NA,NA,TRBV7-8,TGTGCCAGCAGCACCAGGACCAACTATGGCTACACCTTC,CASSTRTNYGYTF
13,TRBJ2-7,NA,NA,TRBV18,TGTGCCAGCTCACCAGGCCAATCCTACGAGCAGTACTTC,CASSPGQSYEQYF
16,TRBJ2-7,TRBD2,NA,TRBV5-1,TGCGCCAGCAGCTGGGGTGGTAGCGGGATAATCTACGAGCAGTACTTC,CASSWGGSGIIYEQYF
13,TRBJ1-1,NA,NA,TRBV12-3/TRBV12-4,TGTGCCAGCAGTTTTTCCCAAAACACTGAAGCTTTCTTT,CASSFSQNTEAFF
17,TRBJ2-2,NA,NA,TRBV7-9,TGTGCCAGCACCCCGTGGGGGCAGGGACGGTACACCGGGGAGCTGTTTTTT,CASTPWGQGRYTGELFF
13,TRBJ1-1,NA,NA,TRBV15,TGTGCCACCAGCAGAGATCTTGGGACTGAAGCTTTCTTT,CATSRDLGTEAFF
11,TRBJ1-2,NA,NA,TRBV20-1,TGCAGTGCTAGTAGTCAGGATGGCTACACCTTC,CSASSQDGYTF
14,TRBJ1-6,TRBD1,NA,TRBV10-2,TGCGCCAGCAGTCCGGGACAGGGAGGTTCACCCCTCCACTTT,CASSPGQGGSPLHF
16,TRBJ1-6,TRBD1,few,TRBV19,TGTGCCAGTAAAGAGACAGGGAGGTCCTATAATTCACCCCTCCACTTT,CASKETGRSYNSPLHF
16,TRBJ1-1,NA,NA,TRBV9,TGTGCCAGCAGCGCGCTCTGGGGGGGAACTAACACTGAAGCTTTCTTT,CASSALWGGTNTEAFF
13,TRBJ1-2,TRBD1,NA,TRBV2,TGTGCCAGCCAGACAGGGGGAAACTATGGCTACACCTTC,CASQTGGNYGYTF
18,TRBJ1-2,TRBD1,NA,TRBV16,TGTGCCAGCAGCCCGATCGGACAGGGCAGGGCAGCTAACTATGGCTACACCTTC,CASSPIGQGRAANYGYTF